This T cell receptor beta chain was recorded in a study of blood T cells in healthy people across ages. V trimming: 1 base; J trimming: 3 bases; junction bases outside the gene matches: 6. From germline, CDR1 is LNHNV and CDR2 YYDKDF (reference sequence). The length of the CDR3 is 17 residues. The study recruited healthy Caucasian donors from Russia who were aged roughly 6 to 95. For the second PCR, which ran for roughly 7 to 11 cycles, a sample-barcoded 5' primer and a J-beta primer mix were used. TCRdb reprocessed the 5' RACE reads via MiXCR and lists one record per CDR3 protein. The repertoire holds around 1,700,000 distinct CDR3 sequences, with 28% as singletons. This clonotype was seen a handful of times.

Sequencing was done on a sample of blood. The chain couples TRBV15 to TRBJ2-7; 13 bases fit TRBD2. The origin of this receptor is a woman in her thirties in good health. The CDR3 bases are TGTGCCACCAGCAGAGGAACCGGGACTAGCGGGATCTACGAGCAGTACTTC. Protein sequence: CATSRGTGTSGIYEQYF.